Sequencing of this T cell receptor beta chain was carried out in a study of blood T cell repertoires in COVID-19. Original processing notes: Counts of nucleated cells, estimated from reference gene primer amplification, were obtained. Sequenced by immunoSEQ multiplex PCR; TCRdb stores in-frame clones only, minus some. Clone size and the V and J calls come from that table; the DNA yielded D and trimming. The sample consists of about 170,000 clones, around 84% of them appearing once. Germline assignment: CDR1 MNHEY and CDR2 SMNVEV (reference sequence). The V and J ends lost 3 bases and 2 bases, in that order; junction bases with no gene match: 12. This CDR3 has 17 residues. This clone was picked up one time.

This sequence was found in an older woman with COVID-19, enrolled during active disease. Sequencing was done on a sample of peripheral blood. The rearrangement links TRBV27 to TRBJ1-1; 7 bases map to TRBD1. CDR3 nucleotides: TGTGCCAGCAGTTTGTACACCGGGAGGGGGCTTAACACTGAAGCTTTCTTT. Encoded protein: CASSLYTGRGLNTEAFF.